A selection of T cell receptor beta chains follows, all from one sample in a study of cytotoxic CD8 clonotypes in ibrutinib-treated CLL. Clones were read by immunoSEQ multiplex PCR, and TCRdb kept only the in-frame ones, dropping some. The table has about 160,000 clones, less than 85% seen once. Here the sequenced sample was PBMCs, taken after 24 months of ibrutinib treatment. Receptors were obtained from a human donor with chronic lymphocytic leukemia. Both conserved end residues are part of each CDR3. The D gene is left open where the match is weak. Expanded clones get a size class; other rows say once, few or many, or leave the size out.

D | size | J | V | DNA | CDR3
TRBD2 | . | TRBJ2-3 | TRBV11-3 | TGTGCCAGCAGCTTGTCGACTAGCGGAGCCGGAGCGCCATATACGCAGTATTTT | CASSLSTSGAGAPYTQYF
. | . | TRBJ1-2 | TRBV6-6 | TGTGCCAGCGTAGGACAGCTAAACTATGGCTACACCTTC | CASVGQLNYGYTF
. | once | TRBJ2-7 | TRBV6-5 | TGTGCCAGCCTTTTTGTCAACGAGCAGTACTTC | CASLFVNEQYF
. | . | TRBJ1-2 | TRBV4-3 | TGCGCCAGCAGCCAAGGGGTGGGGTTGGGCTACACCTTC | CASSQGVGLGYTF
TRBD1 | . | TRBJ2-7 | TRBV19 | TGTGCCAGTAGTCCAGGGACAGCTTACGAGCAGTACTTC | CASSPGTAYEQYF
. | . | TRBJ1-5 | TRBV28 | TGTGCCAGCAGTCCTCAAGGGAATCAGCCCCAGCATTTT | CASSPQGNQPQHF
. | . | TRBJ2-7 | TRBV6-1 | TGTGCATTTCAAGGGGGTGGTTACGAGCAGTACTTC | CAFQGGGYEQYF
TRBD1 | many | TRBJ1-5 | TRBV7-9 | TGTGCCAGTCGACGCCAAGGACAGGGGACTCAGCCCCAGCATTTT | CASRRQGQGTQPQHF
TRBD1 | . | TRBJ2-4 | TRBV19 | TGTGCCAGTAGTATCGGATACAGGGGAGCCAAAAACATTCAGTACTTC | CASSIGYRGAKNIQYF
. | . | TRBJ2-3 | TRBV9 | TGTGCCAGCAGCGCCGAATATACGCAGTATTTT | CASSAEYTQYF
. | . | TRBJ1-1 | TRBV18 | TGTGCCAGCTCACCACCACTCCTGAACACTGAAGCTTTCTTT | CASSPPLLNTEAFF
. | . | TRBJ2-2 | TRBV30 | TGTGCCTGGAGTTCCCACGGCACCGGGGAGCTGTTTTTT | CAWSSHGTGELFF
. | . | TRBJ2-5 | TRBV15 | TGTGCCACCAGCAGTACAGGGTTCCGGGAGACCCAGTACTTC | CATSSTGFRETQYF
TRBD1 | once | TRBJ2-3 | TRBV7-2 | TGTGCCAGCAGCTTGTTGGGACAGGGACACACAGATACGCAGTATTTT | CASSLLGQGHTDTQYF
TRBD2 | . | TRBJ2-3 | TRBV7-9 | TGTGCCAGCAGCTTTGGGGGGGAAGCAGATACGCAGTATTTT | CASSFGGEADTQYF
TRBD1 | . | TRBJ1-1 | TRBV5-1 | TGCGCCAGCAGCGAGACAGGGGGAGACACTGAAGCTTTCTTT | CASSETGGDTEAFF
TRBD2 | . | TRBJ2-3 | TRBV7-6 | TGTGCCAGCAGCTATAGCGGGGGGCCCCAAGATACGCAGTATTTT | CASSYSGGPQDTQYF
TRBD2 | once | TRBJ2-1 | TRBV25-1 | TGTGCCAGCAGTAAACGGGGGGGCAATGAGCAGTTCTTC | CASSKRGGNEQFF
. | . | TRBJ2-7 | TRBV5-1 | TGCGCCAGCAGCTTGGGGGTACAGATCTACGAGCAGTACTTC | CASSLGVQIYEQYF
TRBD2 | . | TRBJ2-7 | TRBV4-2 | TGTGCCAGCAGTCCCGGAGCGGGGCGGTCGAGGTACGAGCAGTACTTC | CASSPGAGRSRYEQYF
. | . | TRBJ2-3 | TRBV5-1 | TGCGCCAGCAGCTTGGTCGGGGGCCCTACCTCAGATACGCAGTATTTT | CASSLVGGPTSDTQYF
. | . | TRBJ1-1 | TRBV2 | TGTGCCAGCAGCCCTCAGGGCTTGGCTTTCTTT | CASSPQGLAFF